The 32 T cell receptor beta chains listed next were all sequenced from one sample in a study of response to subunit inactivated influenza vaccine. TCRdb reprocessed the RT-PCR reads with MiXCR, giving one entry per CDR3 protein. Of roughly 570,000 distinct CDR3 sequences in the sample, roughly 15% were seen once. The starting material was PBMCs from blood, obtained roughly 13 days after vaccination. The receptor set was obtained from a man aged 45-65 years who received an inactivated influenza vaccine.

This clonotype was detected a few times. The rearrangement joins TRBV24-1 to TRBJ2-1, with 14 bases lining up with TRBD2. V lost 4 bases and J lost 8; bases outside the gene matches: 6. In germline, CDR1 is KGHDR, CDR2 SFDVKD. This CDR3 is 16 amino acids long. This CDR3 reads CATSEPGTSGSHEQFF. CDR3 sequence (DNA): TGTGCCACCAGTGAACCCGGGACTAGCGGGAGTCATGAGCAGTTCTTC.

This rearrangement joins TRBV6-1 to TRBJ1-5; maybe TRBD1 (5 bases). The CDR3 runs 14 residues. Per germline, CDR1 MNHNS and CDR2 SASEGT. The V end lost 3 bases, the J end lost 7 bases, and 13 bases lay between the germline ends. CDR3 sequence (DNA): TGTGCCAGCAGTGACCAGGGTAATCTGCAGCCCCAGCATTTT. It specifies CASSDQGNLQPQHF.

This clonotype has a handful of counts. V and J are TRBV7-8 and TRBJ2-7, with TRBD2 matching over 13 bases. With V trimmed by 4 bases and J by 6 bases, 3 bases remained unmatched. Germline CDR1 is SGHVS and CDR2 is FQNEAQ. There are 14 residues in the CDR3. The CDR3 protein is CASSSGLAGIEQYF. The CDR3 DNA reads as TGTGCCAGCAGCTCGGGACTAGCGGGGATCGAGCAGTACTTC.

V and J are TRBV3-1 and TRBJ2-7; D is unclear. CDR1 LGHDT and CDR2 YNNKEL come from the germline V gene (reference sequence). CDR3 length: 15 amino acids. V lost 0 bases and J 0 bases, leaving 9 bases between the germline ends. The CDR3 here is CASSQDPLSSYEQYF. In nucleotides, the CDR3 is TGTGCCAGCAGCCAAGATCCCTTAAGCTCCTACGAGCAGTACTTC.

This clonotype was picked up one time. The V call is TRBV3-1, the J call TRBJ2-3; the D gene could be TRBD1 or TRBD2 (6 bases each). There are 15 residues in the CDR3. Between the trimmed V and J ends, which lost 7 bases and 0 bases, there was a span of 14 bases. From germline, CDR1 is LGHDT and CDR2 YNNKEL (reference sequence). The CDR3 DNA follows: TGTGCCAGCACCAAGGGGGGTATAAGCACAGATACGCAGTATTTT. Protein sequence: CASTKGGISTDTQYF.

The chain has TRBV30 and TRBJ2-3, with 7 bases fitting TRBD1. The CDR3 is 15 residues long. J was trimmed by 1 base and V by 3 bases; bases with no gene match: 7. Germline assignment: CDR1 GTSNPN and CDR2 SVGIG (reference sequence). This chain's CDR3 is CAWRPGQVRTDTQYF. The CDR3 DNA reads TGTGCCTGGAGGCCCGGACAGGTCCGCACAGATACGCAGTATTTT.

Details on this clonotype: The CDR3 end shows no conserved phenylalanine or tryptophan, and so a read error is likely. Written as DNA, the CDR3 is TGTGCCAGCAGTGAAGGCTACGAGCAGTACATC. Its translation is CASSEGYEQYI. The rearrangement links TRBV25-1 to TRBJ2-7; D is unresolved. V was cut by 2 bases and J by 3 bases, with 2 bases left in between. Germline assignment: CDR1 MGHDK and CDR2 SYGVNS. This CDR3 region has 11 residues.

The table lists this clonotype with a few counts. The V gene is TRBV11-2, the J gene TRBJ2-3, with a possible D match to TRBD2 (5 bases). The CDR3 extends over 15 amino acids. The germline V gene encodes CDR1 SGHAT and CDR2 FQNNGV. Deletions cut 5 bases from V and 11 bases from J, with 23 bases between. The CDR3 reads CASSPLVGGSQRQYF. In DNA form, the CDR3 reads TGTGCCAGCAGCCCACTAGTGGGCGGTTCCCAGCGGCAGTATTTT. The complete variable domain, with remaining parts taken from reference TRBV11-2 and TRBJ2-3, reads EAGVAQSPRYKIIEKRQSVAFWCNPISGHATLYWYQQILGQGPKLLIQFQNNGVVDDSQLPKDRFSAERLKGVDSTLKIQPAKLEDSAVYLCASSPLVGGSQRQYFGPGTRLTVL.

This clonotype was counted at least ten times. J is TRBJ1-2 and V is TRBV20-1; perhaps TRBD1 as D (5 bases). Germline V gene sequence: CDR1 DFQATT, CDR2 SNEGSKA (reference sequence). This CDR3 is built from 13 residues. V was shortened by 2 bases and J by 7 bases, with 14 bases between the two germline ends. In DNA, the CDR3 is TGCAGTGCTAGACTAAAACCGGGGCTTGGCTACACCTTC. Translated, it gives CSARLKPGLGYTF.

This clonotype has a count of ten or more. The rearrangement links TRBV12-3 or TRBV12-4 to TRBJ2-7; 10 bases align to TRBD1. V dropped 2 bases and J dropped 2; count of bases not matched to a gene: 3. The CDR3 sequence is 15 residues long. The CDR3 DNA reads TGTGCCAGCAGTTTACTTGGGACAGGGGCCTACGAGCAGTACTTC. Amino acid sequence: CASSLLGTGAYEQYF.

CDR3 bases: TGCAGTGCTAGCCACAGGAGCTCCTACAATGAGCAGTTCTTC. Its protein product is CSASHRSSYNEQFF. J is TRBJ2-1 and V is TRBV20-1; possible D gene TRBD1, 5 bases. V lost 3 bases and J 0 bases, leaving 9 bases between the germline ends. Germline loops: CDR1 DFQATT, CDR2 SNEGSKA (reference sequence). This CDR3 is 14 amino acids long.

The chain combines TRBV14 with TRBJ2-3; a weak D match, TRBD1 (6 bases). The CDR3 has 16 residues. The V end lost 0 bases, the J end lost 2 bases, and 12 bases lay between the germline ends. The germline V gene encodes CDR1 SGHDN and CDR2 FVKESK. The CDR3 is CASSQDRRTDTDTQYF. The CDR3 nucleotides read TGTGCCAGCAGCCAAGATAGGAGGACAGACACAGATACGCAGTATTTT. Variable domain in full (rest from reference TRBV14 and TRBJ2-3): EAGVTQFPSHSVIEKGQTVTLRCDPISGHDNLYWYRRVMGKEIKFLLHFVKESKQDESGMPNNRFLAERTGGTYSTLKVQPAELEDSGVYFCASSQDRRTDTDTQYFGPGTRLTVL.

The CDR3 loop reads CASSPVGLAGAHLGQFF. The CDR3 region has the DNA TGTGCCAGCTCACCTGTTGGCTTGGCGGGAGCCCACCTCGGGCAGTTCTTC. The rearrangement uses TRBV18 and TRBJ2-1; 7 bases are a match to TRBD2. There are 17 residues in the CDR3. V lost 3 bases, J lost 12 bases, and 20 bases stayed unmatched. Germline V gives CDR1 KGHSH, CDR2 LQKENI.

This chain's CDR3 is CASRGRGQLNTEAFF. In DNA form, the CDR3 reads TGTGCCAGCAGGGGGCGGGGGCAGCTGAACACTGAAGCTTTCTTT. This chain links TRBV7-9 with TRBJ1-1, with D tentatively TRBD1 (6 bases). The CDR3 runs 15 residues. With 6 bases removed from V and 0 bases from J, the gap between germline ends came to 14 bases. Germline CDR1 reads SEHNR; CDR2 reads FQNEAQ (reference sequence).

This clonotype was seen more than once but under ten times. The gene calls are TRBV11-2 and TRBJ2-1, with 10 positions matching TRBD2. Germline V lookup: CDR1 SGHAT, CDR2 FQNNGV. The CDR3 contains 16 residues. J was trimmed by 7 bases and V by 0 bases; bases with no gene match: 6. The CDR3 sequence is CASSLDPAGGINEQFF. The CDR3 DNA reads TGTGCCAGCAGCTTAGATCCAGCGGGAGGGATAAATGAGCAGTTCTTC.

The chain recombines TRBV6-2 or TRBV6-3 with TRBJ2-1, with D unclear. The germline gives CDR1 MNHEY, CDR2 SVGEGT. V was trimmed by 0 bases and J by 7 bases, leaving 7 bases between them. This CDR3 has 13 amino acids. In DNA form, the CDR3 reads TGTGCCAGCAGTTACTCGACCGTGAATGAGCAGTTCTTC. It specifies CASSYSTVNEQFF.

The J gene is TRBJ2-1, the V gene TRBV20-1, with a tentative D call TRBD1 (6 bases). The CDR3 extends over 14 amino acids. The V end lost 3 bases, the J end lost 8 bases, and 17 bases lay between the germline ends. CDR1 is DFQATT and CDR2 is SNEGSKA in the germline V gene (reference sequence). The CDR3 loop reads CSASYPIGGDEQFF. The CDR3 nucleotides are TGCAGTGCTAGTTATCCAATTGGGGGCGATGAGCAGTTCTTC.

The sample holds a few counts of this clonotype. The chain recombines TRBV28 with TRBJ1-4; no reliable D call. The germline CDR1 and CDR2 sequences are MDHEN and SYDVKM. This CDR3 is 13 amino acids long. V lost 8 bases and J lost 8, with 15 bases in between. CDR3 loop: CASSSPVREKLFF. In DNA form, the CDR3 reads TGTGCCAGCTCCTCTCCGGTCCGCGAAAAACTGTTTTTT.

The CDR3, as DNA: TGTGCCAGCAGCTTAGAGACAGGTTCTCACCCCGGGACCCAGTACTTC. Translating gives CASSLETGSHPGTQYF. The V and J genes are TRBV7-8 and TRBJ2-5; possible D gene TRBD1, 6 bases. This CDR3 comprises 16 residues. Trimming shortened V by 1 base and J by 7 bases, and 19 bases separated the two germline ends. Per the germline V gene, CDR1 is SGHVS and CDR2 is FQNEAQ.

Many counts were recorded for this clonotype. This rearrangement joins TRBV12-3 or TRBV12-4 to TRBJ2-1, with TRBD2 matching over 8 bases. Trimming removed 3 bases from V and 6 bases from J; junction bases left unmatched: 16. The length of the CDR3 is 18 residues. The CDR3: CASSLPFGERGITNEQFF. The CDR3 DNA is TGTGCCAGCAGTTTGCCTTTCGGGGAGCGGGGGATTACCAATGAGCAGTTCTTC.

This clonotype was counted only a few times. This chain uses TRBV6-1 with TRBJ1-5; tentatively, D is TRBD1 (6 bases). The CDR3 runs to 14 residues. Looked up from germline, CDR1 is MNHNS and CDR2 is SASEGT. V was shortened by 10 bases and J by 9 bases, with 22 bases between the two germline ends. The CDR3 region is CATTRDNPTPPQHF. DNA for the CDR3: TGTGCCACCACCCGGGACAACCCCACGCCGCCCCAGCATTTT.

There are many counts of this clonotype. The rearrangement joins TRBV3-1 to TRBJ1-1, with a tentative D call TRBD1 (5 bases). This CDR3 has 13 amino acids. CDR1 and CDR2 (germline): LGHDT, YNNKEL (reference sequence). V was cut by 1 base and J by 4 bases, with 7 bases left in between. The CDR3, as DNA: TGTGCCAGCAGCCAAGTGGGGGGCACTGAAGCTTTCTTT. Translation gives CASSQVGGTEAFF. Drawing the rest from reference TRBV3-1 and TRBJ1-1, the complete variable domain is DTAVSQTPKYLVTQMGNDKSIKCEQNLGHDTMYWYKQDSKKFLKIMFSYNNKELIINETVPNRFSPKSPDKAHLNLHINSLELGDSAVYFCASSQVGGTEAFFGQGTRLTVV.

The table lists this clonotype with a few counts. The chain uses TRBV10-3 and TRBJ2-2; 11 bases fit TRBD2. CDR3 length: 19 amino acids. V was pared by 6 bases and J by 5 bases, with 17 bases of the junction left unmatched. From germline, CDR1 is ENHRY and CDR2 SYGVKD. CDR3 region: CAIRRNDNSGGARTGELFF. CDR3 nucleotides: TGTGCCATCAGACGGAACGACAATAGCGGGGGGGCCCGAACCGGGGAGCTGTTTTTT.

The CDR3 region has the DNA TGTGCCAGCAGCAGTAGCGGGAGTTTACAGGGCACAGATACGCAGTATTTT. It translates to CASSSSGSLQGTDTQYF. The chain is built from TRBV7-8 and TRBJ2-3; 9 positions agree with TRBD2. V lost 5 bases, J lost 1 base, and 10 bases stayed unmatched. The germline V gene encodes CDR1 SGHVS and CDR2 FQNEAQ. The CDR3 extends over 17 amino acids.

V gene TRBV28 combines with J gene TRBJ2-1; D gene ambiguous. V lost 6 bases and J lost 5, with 17 bases in between. This CDR3 is 15 amino acids long. The germline V gene encodes CDR1 MDHEN and CDR2 SYDVKM. CDR3 in DNA: TGTGCCAGCAGAACTGAAAACCTAGGTAACAATGAGCAGTTCTTC. This gives the protein CASRTENLGNNEQFF.

The CDR3, as DNA: TGTGCCAGCAGCCCGGGGATTCGCTGCTACAATGAGCAGTTCTTC. Amino acids: CASSPGIRCYNEQFF. The chain uses TRBV1 and TRBJ2-1. TRBV1 is deemed a pseudogene. CDR3 size: 15 residues.

The CDR3 sequence is CASSQRMGDTGELFF. The CDR3 nucleotides are TGTGCCAGCTCACAGAGGATGGGGGATACCGGGGAGCTGTTTTTT. This rearrangement joins TRBV18 to TRBJ2-2; D may correspond to TRBD1 or TRBD2 (5 bases each). V was trimmed by 4 bases and J by 5 bases, leaving 14 bases between them. The CDR3 is made up of 15 amino acids. Per the germline V gene, CDR1 is KGHSH and CDR2 is LQKENI.

The chain carries TRBV5-6 and TRBJ2-7; 15 positions agree with TRBD2. Per germline, CDR1 SGHDT and CDR2 YYEEEE. The CDR3 has 16 residues. The V segment lost 3 bases and the J segment 2 bases; nucleotides outside the gene matches: 3. CDR3 protein: CASSSGLAGGTYEQYF. The DNA of the CDR3 is TGTGCCAGCAGCTCGGGACTAGCGGGGGGCACCTACGAGCAGTACTTC.

This clonotype was detected many times. The V and J genes are TRBV7-2 and TRBJ2-1; TRBD2 matches 16 bases. V lost 4 bases, J lost 7 bases, and 7 bases stayed unmatched. CDR3 size: 17 residues. The germline CDR1 and CDR2 sequences are SGHTA and FQGNSA. This CDR3 reads CASSSGLAGGRFNEQFF. The CDR3 DNA is TGTGCCAGCAGCTCGGGACTAGCGGGAGGGCGATTTAATGAGCAGTTCTTC.

This clonotype was recorded a few times. The chain is built from TRBV20-1 and TRBJ1-2; maybe TRBD1 (5 bases). Germline V gene sequence: CDR1 DFQATT, CDR2 SNEGSKA (reference sequence). Trimming took off 4 bases at V and 4 bases at J, with 16 bases between the two ends. The length of the CDR3 is 14 residues. The CDR3 DNA sequence: TGCAGTGCTAACAGACAGCTCGAGGTCTATGGCTACACCTTC. It specifies CSANRQLEVYGYTF.

There are many counts of this clonotype. CDR3 residues: CASSWGNTGELFF. The DNA of the CDR3 is TGTGCCAGCAGTTGGGGGAACACCGGGGAGCTGTTTTTT. This chain connects TRBV12-3 or TRBV12-4 to TRBJ2-2; D gene ambiguous. V was trimmed by 4 bases and J by 1 base, leaving 4 bases between them. CDR3 size: 13 residues.

The chain joins TRBV29-1 to TRBJ2-1; no clear D. The CDR3 has 20 residues. Trimming cost V 3 bases and J 0 bases, with 27 bases left between them. Germline V lookup: CDR1 SQVTM, CDR2 ANQGSEA. For the CDR3, the DNA is TGCAGCGTTGAGAATAGGCTTACTCCACCCATTATGAGCTCCTACAATGAGCAGTTCTTC. It translates to CSVENRLTPPIMSSYNEQFF.